This T cell receptor (beta chain) was sequenced during a study of T cell responses to AZD1222 COVID-19 vaccine. Trimming took 4 bases from V and 6 from J, leaving 10 bases between them. The germline V gene encodes CDR1 WNHNN and CDR2 SYGVQD (reference sequence). The CDR3 is 13 amino acids. Whole-study results and caveats: Elevations in Spike-specific TCR breadth and depth followed administration of two AZD1222 doses. Repertoire collection took place solely once the T cell response had peaked. Donors were largely white British and mainly female; clonal diversity was possibly underestimated. The study identified only five to seven AZD1222 recipients as seropositive at baseline.

Method: immunoSEQ multiplex PCR; TCRdb's copy keeps in-frame clones and lacks some. This table has over 120,000 clones, approximately 93% appearing once. On this clone: The antigen is undetermined.

Material: peripheral blood, obtained after recovery from COVID-19. The chain couples TRBV10-1 to TRBJ2-1, with D possibly called TRBD1 or TRBD2 (5 bases each). The source of this sequence is an adult who had recovered from COVID-19. This chain's CDR3 is CASSARDLNEQFF. In DNA form, the CDR3 reads TGCGCCAGCAGTGCCAGGGACCTCAATGAGCAGTTCTTC.